This record concerns one TCR beta chain sequence. Antigen: not known. CDR3 length: 11 residues. V lost 6 bases and J 8 bases, leaving 11 bases between the germline ends. Germline CDR1 and CDR2: DFQATT and SNEGSKA (reference sequence). This specimen comes from a study of T cells after yellow fever vaccination. Overall study context: Low-cell-number fractions were prepared with SMART-Seq v4 Ultra Low Input.

Overall study findings and caveats: Primary-vaccination clones mostly resurfaced post-booster (96% CD4, roughly 90% CD8). Only a minor proportion of clonotypes was detected across both CD4 and CD8 compartments.

From the 5' RACE reads, TCRdb called clonotypes with MiXCR, one entry per CDR3 protein. Of fewer than 500,000 distinct CDR3 sequences listed, around 20% were seen once; the top ten hold 18%. The sample consisted of PBMCs, taken before the yellow fever booster vaccination. The V and J genes are TRBV20-1 and TRBJ2-1, with a weak D call TRBD1 (5 bases). The receptor comes from a man between 18 and 35 years old who received the YFV17D yellow fever vaccine. The CDR3, as DNA: TGCAGTGCCCGTAGGGGCTATGAGCAGTTCTTC. Its protein is CSARRGYEQFF.